The clone carrying this TCR beta chain was counted a single time. The data were taken from a study of blood T cell repertoires in COVID-19. Study summary: Acute and convalescent COVID-19 samples came from the United States, Italy and Spain. Nucleic acid was either cDNA or gDNA, and it came from T cells, B-cell-depleted T cells, or PBMCs.

In the original analysis: Estimated nucleated cell counts came from reference gene primer amplification. Sequencing was performed with immunoSEQ multiplex PCR; in TCRdb, only in-frame clones are kept and a portion is missing. V, J and clone size derive from that table, while D and trimming were established from the DNA sequence. This sample has about 110,000 clones, with roughly 85% found just once. Germline CDR1 and CDR2: SGHRS and YFSETQ. The CDR3 spans 15 residues. Trimming took 4 bases from V and 2 from J; bases not matched to a gene: 6. Sequenced sample: peripheral blood. The sequence derives from a human donor in a cohort sampled during active COVID-19. The chain combines TRBV5-1 with TRBJ2-3; 8 bases are a match to TRBD1. In DNA form, the CDR3 reads TGCGCCAGCAGCCTGGACAGGGATATCACAGATACGCAGTATTTT. Its protein product is CASSLDRDITDTQYF.